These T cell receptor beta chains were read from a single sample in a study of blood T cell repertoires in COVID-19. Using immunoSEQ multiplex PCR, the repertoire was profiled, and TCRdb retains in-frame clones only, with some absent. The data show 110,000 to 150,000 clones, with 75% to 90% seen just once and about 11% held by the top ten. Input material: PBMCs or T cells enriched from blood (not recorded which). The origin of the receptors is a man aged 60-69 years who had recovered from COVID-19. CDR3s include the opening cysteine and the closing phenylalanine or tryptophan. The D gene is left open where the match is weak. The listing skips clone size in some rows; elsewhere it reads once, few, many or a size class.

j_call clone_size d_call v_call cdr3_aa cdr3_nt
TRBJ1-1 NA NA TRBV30 CAWSVNTEAFF TGTGCCTGGTCGGTGAACACTGAAGCTTTCTTT
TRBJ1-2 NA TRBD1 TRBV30 CAWSVRRTGYGYTF TGTGCCTGGAGTGTACGCAGGACAGGGTATGGCTACACCTTC
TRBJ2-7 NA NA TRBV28 CASSRLGSGAYEQYF TGTGCCAGCAGCCGCCTAGGTAGCGGCGCCTACGAGCAGTACTTC
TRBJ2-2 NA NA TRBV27 CASSTSRGTENTGELFF TGTGCCAGCAGTACCTCCCGGGGGACTGAGAACACCGGGGAGCTGTTTTTT
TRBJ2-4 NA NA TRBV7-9 CASSPRRTGNIQYF TGTGCCAGCAGCCCACGGAGGACGGGGAACATTCAGTACTTC
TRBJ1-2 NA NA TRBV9 CASSVAVSSEYGYTF TGTGCCAGCAGCGTAGCTGTTAGCTCTGAATATGGCTACACCTTC
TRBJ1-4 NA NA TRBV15 CATSRSSGTSEKLFF TGTGCCACCAGCAGATCTTCTGGGACATCTGAAAAACTGTTTTTT
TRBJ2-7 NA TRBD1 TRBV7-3 CASSLTGGDEQYF TGTGCCAGCAGCTTGACAGGGGGCGACGAGCAGTACTTC
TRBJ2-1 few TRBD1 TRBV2 CASKTGGSSYNEQFF TGTGCCAGCAAAACAGGGGGATCCTCCTACAATGAGCAGTTCTTC
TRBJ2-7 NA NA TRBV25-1 CASRETKPQGYEQYF TGTGCCAGCAGGGAAACAAAACCCCAGGGTTACGAGCAGTACTTC
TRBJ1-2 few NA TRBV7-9 CATSGEERTLNYGYTF TGTGCCACCAGTGGGGAGGAGAGGACATTGAACTATGGCTACACCTTC
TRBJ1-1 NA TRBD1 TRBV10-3 CAAQGDRGNTEAFF TGTGCCGCCCAGGGGGACAGGGGTAACACTGAAGCTTTCTTT
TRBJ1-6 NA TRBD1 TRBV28 CASSLIRGPSPLHF TGTGCCAGCAGTTTAATCAGGGGGCCTTCACCCCTCCACTTT
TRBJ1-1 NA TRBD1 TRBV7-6 CASSLNDQGGYTEAFF TGTGCCAGCAGCTTAAACGATCAGGGGGGATACACTGAAGCTTTCTTT